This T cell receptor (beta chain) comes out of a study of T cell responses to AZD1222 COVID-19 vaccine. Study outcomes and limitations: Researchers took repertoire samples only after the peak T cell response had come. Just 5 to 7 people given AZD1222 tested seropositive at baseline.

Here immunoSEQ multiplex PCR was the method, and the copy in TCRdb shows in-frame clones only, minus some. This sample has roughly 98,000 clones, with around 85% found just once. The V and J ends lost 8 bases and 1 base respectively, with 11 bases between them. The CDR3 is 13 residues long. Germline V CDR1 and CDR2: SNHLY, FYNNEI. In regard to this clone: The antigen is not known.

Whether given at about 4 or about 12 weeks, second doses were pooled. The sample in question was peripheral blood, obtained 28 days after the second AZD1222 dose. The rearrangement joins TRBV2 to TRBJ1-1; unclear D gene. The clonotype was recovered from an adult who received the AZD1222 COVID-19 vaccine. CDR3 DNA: TGTGCCAGCGGAGAACTCGAGAACACTGAAGCTTTCTTT. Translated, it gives CASGELENTEAFF.